Listed below are T cell receptor beta chains from one sample, sequenced in a study of blood T cells in healthy people across ages. Each CDR3 protein is one row after TCRdb ran MiXCR on the 5' RACE reads. The data show around 800,000 distinct CDR3 sequences, with roughly 25% seen just once and 3% held by the top ten. These data also featured in a second study, about T cells of mothers and their children.

Sequenced: blood. The receptor set was obtained from a boy aged 10-17 years in good health. Each CDR3 is given with its conserved first and last residue. Each record gives: clone size, V gene, D gene, J gene, CDR3 protein, CDR3 DNA. The D gene is left open where the match is weak. Size is omitted from some rows. Given values are once, few, many or a class for expanded clones.

NA	TRBV3-1	NA	TRBJ1-6	CASSHGTPLHF	TGTGCCAGCAGCCATGGGACACCCCTCCACTTT
few	TRBV4-2	NA	TRBJ1-6	CASSQVRVGQLGSPLHF	TGTGCCAGCAGCCAAGTTAGGGTCGGGCAGCTTGGTTCACCCCTCCACTTT
NA	TRBV20-1	NA	TRBJ1-5	CSAPHGAGSNQPQHF	TGCAGTGCGCCGCATGGTGCGGGGAGCAATCAGCCCCAGCATTTT
few	TRBV20-1	NA	TRBJ2-2	CSARYGGMTGELFF	TGCAGTGCTAGATACGGGGGTATGACCGGGGAGCTGTTTTTT
few	TRBV3-1	NA	TRBJ1-5	CASSQFRNQPQHF	TGTGCCAGCAGCCAATTTCGCAATCAGCCCCAGCATTTT
NA	TRBV20-1	NA	TRBJ1-4	CSASPTDGDEKLFF	TGCAGTGCTAGCCCCACGGACGGGGATGAAAAACTGTTTTTT
NA	TRBV20-1	TRBD1	TRBJ2-3	CSSIGQGAPDTQYF	TGCAGTTCTATCGGACAGGGGGCCCCAGATACGCAGTATTTT
NA	TRBV14	NA	TRBJ2-3	CASSFGQAGDTQYF	TGTGCCAGCAGCTTCGGGCAGGCGGGCGATACGCAGTATTTT
few	TRBV9	TRBD1	TRBJ1-4	CASSDAQGGNEELFF	TGTGCCAGCAGCGACGCGCAGGGGGGAAATGAAGAACTGTTTTTT
NA	TRBV12-3/TRBV12-4	TRBD2	TRBJ2-7	CASSLRLAGDEQYF	TGTGCCAGCAGTTTAAGGCTAGCGGGGGACGAGCAGTACTTC
few	TRBV5-1	TRBD1	TRBJ1-1	CASSFSPTGLGTEAFF	TGCGCCAGCAGCTTTTCACCGACAGGGCTCGGCACTGAAGCTTTCTTT
NA	TRBV10-3	NA	TRBJ1-2	CAISESSLHLLYGYTF	TGTGCCATCAGTGAGTCCAGTCTGCATCTTCTCTATGGCTACACCTTC
NA	TRBV19	NA	TRBJ2-2	CASIGAPVTGEPFF	TGTGCCAGTATAGGAGCACCGGTCACCGGGGAGCCGTTTTTT
NA	TRBV15	NA	TRBJ1-2	CATSRDLGKRSDESPYGYTF	TGTGCCACCAGCAGAGATCTGGGGAAGAGAAGCGATGAGTCCCCTTATGGCTACACCTTC
NA	TRBV29-1	NA	TRBJ2-5	CSVGLLRETQYF	TGCAGCGTTGGACTCTTACGGGAGACCCAGTACTTC
few	TRBV5-4	NA	TRBJ2-1	CASSLDGTALGSYNEQFF	TGTGCCAGCAGCTTGGACGGGACGGCGTTAGGCTCCTACAATGAGCAGTTCTTC
NA	TRBV3-1	TRBD1	TRBJ1-5	CASSDKPGTEFNQPQHF	TGTGCCAGCAGCGATAAACCCGGGACAGAATTCAATCAGCCCCAGCATTTT
few	TRBV21-1	NA	TRBJ2-7	CASSKGAHRETESEQYF	TGTGCCAGCAGCAAGGGGGCTCACAGGGAGACAGAAAGCGAGCAGTACTTC
NA	TRBV2	NA	TRBJ2-2	CASRLGDSGELFF	TGTGCCAGCAGACTCGGGGACTCCGGGGAGCTGTTTTTT
NA	TRBV18	NA	TRBJ1-1	CASSPPNTEAFF	TGTGCCAGCTCACCCCCGAACACTGAAGCTTTCTTT
NA	TRBV9	NA	TRBJ2-2	CASTEGPAGELFF	TGTGCCAGCACCGAAGGGCCCGCCGGGGAGCTGTTTTTT
NA	TRBV6-6	NA	TRBJ1-1	CASSTRLEGSNTEAFF	TGTGCCAGCAGTACCCGCCTGGAGGGGTCGAACACTGAAGCTTTCTTT